This T cell receptor (beta chain) was observed in a study of PD-L1 blockade in urothelial cancer. Background on the study: About 85% of the roughly 30 patients were males with bladder-origin urothelial cancer.

Each patient gave between 1 and 8 samples, pretreatment and on-treatment. The method was immunoSEQ multiplex PCR; TCRdb's version includes in-frame clones alone and lacks a portion of them. The sample has about 88,000 clones, roughly 90% seen once. J lost 4 bases, V lost 6 bases, and 10 bases had no gene match. The CDR3 runs to 15 residues. Germline CDR1 reads MNHEY; CDR2 reads SVGAGI. This receptor was taken from a man between 60 and 70 years old with urothelial cancer. The rearrangement links TRBV6-5 to TRBJ2-5; 8 nucleotides match TRBD2. Source: PBMCs, taken around atezolizumab (anti-PD-L1) treatment. The CDR3 is CASSLGGRPGETQYF. CDR3 DNA: TGTGCCAGCAGCTTGGGCGGGAGGCCAGGAGAGACCCAGTACTTC.